This T cell receptor beta chain stems from a study of cytotoxic CD8 clonotypes in ibrutinib-treated CLL. Study-wide points: The times at which samples were taken varied between sustained-remission and progressing patients. There were few public clonotypes, and on treatment they contracted or stayed stable.

CDR1 LGHNA and CDR2 YNFKEQ come from the germline V gene. The V gene lost 0 bases and the J gene lost 4 bases, with 17 bases spanning the gap. This CDR3 region has 17 residues. The intended depth for sequencing was 1 in 200,000 to 1 in 1 million T cells. Only in-frame clones appear in the TCRdb table, and some are missing; sequencing was by immunoSEQ multiplex PCR. This sample has approximately 190,000 clones, with about 75% found just once. Note on this clone: What it binds is unknown.

This specimen was PBMCs, taken after 12 months of ibrutinib treatment. The chain links TRBV4-2 to TRBJ2-3; D is possibly TRBD2 (6 bases). This TCR was sampled from a human donor with chronic lymphocytic leukemia. This CDR3 is CASSQDRIIGSPDTQYF. The CDR3 bases are TGTGCCAGCAGCCAAGATCGGATCATCGGGAGCCCAGATACGCAGTATTTT.